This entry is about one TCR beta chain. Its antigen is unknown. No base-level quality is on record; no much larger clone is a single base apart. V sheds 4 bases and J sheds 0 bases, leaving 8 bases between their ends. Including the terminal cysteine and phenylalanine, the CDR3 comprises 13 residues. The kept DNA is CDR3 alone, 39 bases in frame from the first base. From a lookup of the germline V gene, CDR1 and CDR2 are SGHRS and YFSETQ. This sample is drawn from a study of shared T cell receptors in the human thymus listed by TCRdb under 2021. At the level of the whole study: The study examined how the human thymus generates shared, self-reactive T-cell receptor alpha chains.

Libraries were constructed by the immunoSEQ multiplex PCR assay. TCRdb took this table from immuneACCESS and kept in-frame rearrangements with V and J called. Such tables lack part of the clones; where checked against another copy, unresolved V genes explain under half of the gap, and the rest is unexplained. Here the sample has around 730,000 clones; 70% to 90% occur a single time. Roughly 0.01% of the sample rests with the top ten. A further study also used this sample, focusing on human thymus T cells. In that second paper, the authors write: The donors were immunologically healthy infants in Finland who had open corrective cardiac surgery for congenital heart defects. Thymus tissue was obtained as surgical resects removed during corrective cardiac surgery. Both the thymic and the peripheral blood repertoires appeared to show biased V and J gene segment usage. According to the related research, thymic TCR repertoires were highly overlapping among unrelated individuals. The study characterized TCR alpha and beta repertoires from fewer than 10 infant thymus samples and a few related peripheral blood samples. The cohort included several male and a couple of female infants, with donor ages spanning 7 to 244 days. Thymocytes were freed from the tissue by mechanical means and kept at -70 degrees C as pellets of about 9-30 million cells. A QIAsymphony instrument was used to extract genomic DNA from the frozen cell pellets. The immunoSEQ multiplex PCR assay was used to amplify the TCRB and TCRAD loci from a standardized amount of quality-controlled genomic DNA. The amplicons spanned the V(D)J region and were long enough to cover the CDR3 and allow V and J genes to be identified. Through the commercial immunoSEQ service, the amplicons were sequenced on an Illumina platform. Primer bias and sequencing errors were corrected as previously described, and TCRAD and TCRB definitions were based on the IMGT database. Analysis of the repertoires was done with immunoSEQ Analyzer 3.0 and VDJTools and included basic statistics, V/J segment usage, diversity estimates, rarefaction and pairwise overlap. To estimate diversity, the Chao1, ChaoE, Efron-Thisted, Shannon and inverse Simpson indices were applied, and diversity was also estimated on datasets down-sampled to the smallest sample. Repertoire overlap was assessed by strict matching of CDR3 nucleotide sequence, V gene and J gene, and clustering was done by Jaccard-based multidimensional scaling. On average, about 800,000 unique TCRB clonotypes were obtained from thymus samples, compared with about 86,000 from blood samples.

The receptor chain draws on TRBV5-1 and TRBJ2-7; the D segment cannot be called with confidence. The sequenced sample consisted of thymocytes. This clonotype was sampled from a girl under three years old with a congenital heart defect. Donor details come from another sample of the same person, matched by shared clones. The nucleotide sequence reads TGCGCCAGCAGCCTGGCCCTCTCCTACGAGCAGTACTTC. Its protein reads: CASSLALSYEQYF.